This TCR beta chain was sequenced during a study of T cell responses to AZD1222 COVID-19 vaccine. Study-wide results and limits: The donor cohort was predominantly white British with a female majority, and clonal diversity may have been underestimated. Rises in breadth and depth of Spike-specific TCRs came after two AZD1222 doses.

V lost 7 bases, J lost 3 bases, and 8 bases stayed unmatched. The CDR3 sequence is 14 residues long. Germline V gene data show CDR1 as MNHEY and CDR2 as SVGAGI. Clones were read by immunoSEQ multiplex PCR, and TCRdb kept only the in-frame ones, dropping some. The sample yields around 140,000 clones, 80% to 95% seen once. On this clone: The antigen is not known.

This receptor was taken from an adult who received the AZD1222 COVID-19 vaccine. The chain combines TRBV6-5 with TRBJ1-2, with 7 bases fitting TRBD1. The sample consisted of peripheral blood, taken 28 days after the second AZD1222 dose. Written as DNA, the CDR3 is TGTGCCAGCAATAGCCCGGGACAGTACTATGGCTACACCTTC. Its translation: CASNSPGQYYGYTF.